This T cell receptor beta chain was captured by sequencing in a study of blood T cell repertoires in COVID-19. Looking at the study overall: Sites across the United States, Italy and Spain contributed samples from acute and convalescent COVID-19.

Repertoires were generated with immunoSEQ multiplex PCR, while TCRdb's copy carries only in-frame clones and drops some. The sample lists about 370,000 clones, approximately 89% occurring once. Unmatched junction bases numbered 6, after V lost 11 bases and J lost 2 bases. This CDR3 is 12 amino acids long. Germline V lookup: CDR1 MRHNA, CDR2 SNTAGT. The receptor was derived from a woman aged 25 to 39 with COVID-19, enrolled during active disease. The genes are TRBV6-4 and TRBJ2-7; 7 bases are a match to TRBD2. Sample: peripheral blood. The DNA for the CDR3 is TGTGCCGGATGGACTAGGACCTACGAGCAGTACTTC. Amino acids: CAGWTRTYEQYF.